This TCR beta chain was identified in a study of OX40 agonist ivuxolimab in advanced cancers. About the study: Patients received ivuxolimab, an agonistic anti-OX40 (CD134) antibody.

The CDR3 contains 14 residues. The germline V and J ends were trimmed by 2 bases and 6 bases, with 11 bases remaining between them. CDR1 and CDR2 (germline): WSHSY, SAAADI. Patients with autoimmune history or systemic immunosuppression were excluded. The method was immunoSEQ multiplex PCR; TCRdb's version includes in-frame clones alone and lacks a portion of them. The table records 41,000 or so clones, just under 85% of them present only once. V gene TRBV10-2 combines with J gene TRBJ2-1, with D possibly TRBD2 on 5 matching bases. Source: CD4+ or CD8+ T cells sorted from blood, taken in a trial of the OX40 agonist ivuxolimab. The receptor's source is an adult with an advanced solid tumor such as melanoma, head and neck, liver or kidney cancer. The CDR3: CASSEGRRGNEQFF. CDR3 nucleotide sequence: TGCGCCAGCAGTGAGGGACGACGGGGCAATGAGCAGTTCTTC.